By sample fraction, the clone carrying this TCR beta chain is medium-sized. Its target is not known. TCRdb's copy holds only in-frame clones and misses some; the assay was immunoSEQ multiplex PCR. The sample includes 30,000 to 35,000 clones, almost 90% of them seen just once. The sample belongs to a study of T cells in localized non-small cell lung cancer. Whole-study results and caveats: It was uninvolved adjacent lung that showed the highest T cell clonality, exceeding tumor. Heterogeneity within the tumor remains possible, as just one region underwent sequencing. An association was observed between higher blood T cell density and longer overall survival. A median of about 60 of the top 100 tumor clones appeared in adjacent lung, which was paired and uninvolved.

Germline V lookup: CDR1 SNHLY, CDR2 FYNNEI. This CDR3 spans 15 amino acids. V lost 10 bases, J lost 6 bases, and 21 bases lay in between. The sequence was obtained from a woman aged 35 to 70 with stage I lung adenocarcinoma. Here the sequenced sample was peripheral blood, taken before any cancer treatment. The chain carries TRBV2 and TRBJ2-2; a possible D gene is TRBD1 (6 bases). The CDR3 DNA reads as TGTGCCATCCCAAAAGGGGCAGGGGTCTCCGGGGAGCTGTTTTTT. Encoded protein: CAIPKGAGVSGELFF. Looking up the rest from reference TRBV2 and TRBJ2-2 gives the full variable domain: EPEVTQTPSHQVTQMGQEVILRCVPISNHLYFYWYRQILGQKVEFLVSFYNNEISEKSEIFDDQFSVERPDGSNFTLKIRSTKLEDSAMYFCAIPKGAGVSGELFFGEGSRLTVL.